This T cell receptor beta chain was observed in a study of cytomegalovirus exposure and HLA in healthy donors. Study findings and constraints: Differences between HLA loci emerged in a later analysis of TCR association rates, with DRB1 most and HLA-C fewest.

In the PCR, 60 Vbeta and 13 Jbeta primers were used. Libraries were prepared by immunoSEQ multiplex PCR; TCRdb keeps only in-frame clonotypes and omits some of them. The table has about 150,000 clones, 80% seen once. J lost 2 bases, V lost 3 bases, and 3 bases had no gene match. The CDR3 loop spans 16 amino acids. In germline, CDR1 is SEHNR, CDR2 FQNEAQ (reference sequence). As for this clone: The antigen remains undetermined.

This TCR was sampled from a man aged 25-40 years in good health and CMV-seropositive. Sequencing used PBMCs. The V call is TRBV7-9, the J call TRBJ2-3, with TRBD1 identical over 12 bases. Here the CDR3 reads CASSFGTGGDTDTQYF. CDR3 coding DNA: TGTGCCAGCAGCTTCGGGACAGGGGGCGACACAGATACGCAGTATTTT.